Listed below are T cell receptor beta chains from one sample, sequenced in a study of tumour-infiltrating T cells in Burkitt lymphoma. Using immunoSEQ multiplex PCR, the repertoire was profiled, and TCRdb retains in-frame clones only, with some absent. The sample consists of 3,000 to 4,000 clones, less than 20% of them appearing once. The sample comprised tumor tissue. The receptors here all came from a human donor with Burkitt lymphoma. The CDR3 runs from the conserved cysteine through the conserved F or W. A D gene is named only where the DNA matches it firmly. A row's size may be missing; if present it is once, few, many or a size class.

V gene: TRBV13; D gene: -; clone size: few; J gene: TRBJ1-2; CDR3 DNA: TGTGCCAGCAGCTTAGGGGGGGCCGCCGGCTACACCTTC; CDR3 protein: CASSLGGAAGYTF
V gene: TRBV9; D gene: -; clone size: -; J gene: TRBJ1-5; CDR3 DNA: TGTGCCAGCAGCGGGGGGGGTAATAGCAATCAGCCCCAGCATTTT; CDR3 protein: CASSGGGNSNQPQHF
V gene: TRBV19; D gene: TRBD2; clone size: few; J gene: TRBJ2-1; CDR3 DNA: TGTGCCAGTAGTATAGACCTGGGACTAGCGGGAGACAATGAGCAGTTCTTC; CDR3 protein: CASSIDLGLAGDNEQFF
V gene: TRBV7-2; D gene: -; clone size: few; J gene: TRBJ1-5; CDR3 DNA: TGTGCCAGCAGCCCCGGCTCGAATCAGCCCCAGCATTTT; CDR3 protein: CASSPGSNQPQHF
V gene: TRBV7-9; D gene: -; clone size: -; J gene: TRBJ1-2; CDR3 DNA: TGTGCCAGCAGCTCGACCGATTATGGCTACACCTTC; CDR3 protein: CASSSTDYGYTF
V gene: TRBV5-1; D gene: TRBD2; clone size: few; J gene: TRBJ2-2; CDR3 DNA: TGCGCCAGCAGCTCCCGGACTAGCGGGATCGCCGGGGAGCTGTTTTTT; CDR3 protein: CASSSRTSGIAGELFF
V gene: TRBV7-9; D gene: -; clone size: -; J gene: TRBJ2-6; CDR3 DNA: TGTGCCAGCAGTGCTGGCGCCAGGGGCTCTGGGGCCAACGTCCTGACTTTC; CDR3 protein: CASSAGARGSGANVLTF
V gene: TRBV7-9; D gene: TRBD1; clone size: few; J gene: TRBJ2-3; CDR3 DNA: TGTGCCAGCAGCTCCCCACGTGACAGGGTAAGGGCCACAGATACGCAGTATTTT; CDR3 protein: CASSSPRDRVRATDTQYF
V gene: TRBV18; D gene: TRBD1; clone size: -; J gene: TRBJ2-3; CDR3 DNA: TGTGCCAGCTCACCACCCCCGACAGGGTGGGGCACAGATACGCAGTATTTT; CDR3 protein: CASSPPPTGWGTDTQYF
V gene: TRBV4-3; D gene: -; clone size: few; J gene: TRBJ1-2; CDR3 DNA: TGCGCCAGCAGCCAAGGCTCAGGCGGCTACACCTTC; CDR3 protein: CASSQGSGGYTF
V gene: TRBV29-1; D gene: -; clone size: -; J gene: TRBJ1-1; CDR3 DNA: TGCAGCGTTGAAGATCTTCTTGGATTATATCCAGGTTGCCTCTTATTT; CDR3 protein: CSVEDLLGLYPGCLLF
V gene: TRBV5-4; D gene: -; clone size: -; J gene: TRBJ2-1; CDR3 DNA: TGTGCCAGCAGCACGGGATTAGTGGTAGATGAGCAGTTCTTC; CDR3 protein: CASSTGLVVDEQFF
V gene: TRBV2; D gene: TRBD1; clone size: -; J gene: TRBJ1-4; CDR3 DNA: TGTGCCAGCAGCCCGGACAGGGGATATGAAAAACTGTTTTTT; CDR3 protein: CASSPDRGYEKLFF
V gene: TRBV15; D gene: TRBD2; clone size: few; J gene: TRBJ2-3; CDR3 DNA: TGTGCCACCAGCAGCTCGCCCTTCGAGCGGGACACAGATACGCAGTATTTT; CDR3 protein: CATSSSPFERDTDTQYF